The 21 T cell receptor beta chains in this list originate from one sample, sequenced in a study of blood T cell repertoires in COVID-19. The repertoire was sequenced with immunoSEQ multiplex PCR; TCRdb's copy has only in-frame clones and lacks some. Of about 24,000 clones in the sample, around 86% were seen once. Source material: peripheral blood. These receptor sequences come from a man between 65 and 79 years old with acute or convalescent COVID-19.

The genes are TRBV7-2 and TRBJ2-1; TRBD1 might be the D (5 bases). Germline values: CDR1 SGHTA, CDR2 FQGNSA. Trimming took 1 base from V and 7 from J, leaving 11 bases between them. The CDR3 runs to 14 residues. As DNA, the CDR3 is TGTGCCAGCAGCTTAGGACACAGACAGAATGAGCAGTTCTTC. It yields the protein CASSLGHRQNEQFF.

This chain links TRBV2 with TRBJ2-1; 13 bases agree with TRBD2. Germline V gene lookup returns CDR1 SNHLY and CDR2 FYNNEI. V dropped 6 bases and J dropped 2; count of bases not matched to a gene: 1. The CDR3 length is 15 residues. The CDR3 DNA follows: TGTGCCAGCAGAGGGACTAGCGGGGCCTACAATGAGCAGTTCTTC. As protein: CASRGTSGAYNEQFF.

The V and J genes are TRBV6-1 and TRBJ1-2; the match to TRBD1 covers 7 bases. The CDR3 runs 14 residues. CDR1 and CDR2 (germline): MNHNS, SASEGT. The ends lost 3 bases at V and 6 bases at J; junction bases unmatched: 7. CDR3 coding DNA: TGTGCCAGCAGTGAGAACGACAGGGCACATGGCTACACCTTC. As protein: CASSENDRAHGYTF.

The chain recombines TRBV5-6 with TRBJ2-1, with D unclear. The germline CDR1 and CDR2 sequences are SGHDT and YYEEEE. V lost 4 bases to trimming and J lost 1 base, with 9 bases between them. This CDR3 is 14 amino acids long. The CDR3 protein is CASSGPPSYNEQFF. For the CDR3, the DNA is TGTGCCAGCAGCGGCCCCCCTTCCTACAATGAGCAGTTCTTC.

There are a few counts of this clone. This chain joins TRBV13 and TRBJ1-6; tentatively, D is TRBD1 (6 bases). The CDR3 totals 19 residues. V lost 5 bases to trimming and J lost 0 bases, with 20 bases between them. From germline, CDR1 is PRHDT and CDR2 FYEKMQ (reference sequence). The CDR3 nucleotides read TGTGCCAGCAGCGCGGGGGGGCCCCTCCGAAGCTCCTATAATTCACCCCTCCACTTT. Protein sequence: CASSAGGPLRSSYNSPLHF.

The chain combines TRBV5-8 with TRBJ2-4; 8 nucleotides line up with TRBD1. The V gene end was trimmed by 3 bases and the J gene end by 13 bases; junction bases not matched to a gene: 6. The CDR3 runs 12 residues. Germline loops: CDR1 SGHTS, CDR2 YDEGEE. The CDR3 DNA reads TGTGCCAGCAGCTACCGGACAGGGTCCCAGTACTTC. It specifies CASSYRTGSQYF.

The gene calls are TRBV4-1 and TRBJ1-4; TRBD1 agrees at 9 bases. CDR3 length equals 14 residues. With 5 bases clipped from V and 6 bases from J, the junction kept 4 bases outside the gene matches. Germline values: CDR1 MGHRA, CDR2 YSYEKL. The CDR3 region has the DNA TGCGCCAGCAGCGGCCGGGACAGGGATGAAAAACTGTTTTTT. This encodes CASSGRDRDEKLFF.

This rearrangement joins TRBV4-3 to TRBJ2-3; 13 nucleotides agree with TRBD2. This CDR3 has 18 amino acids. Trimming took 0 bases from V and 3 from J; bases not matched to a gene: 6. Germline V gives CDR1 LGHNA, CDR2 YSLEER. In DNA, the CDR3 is TGCGCCAGCAGCCAAGAACTAGCGGGAGGGGGGTTGACAGATACGCAGTATTTT. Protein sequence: CASSQELAGGGLTDTQYF.

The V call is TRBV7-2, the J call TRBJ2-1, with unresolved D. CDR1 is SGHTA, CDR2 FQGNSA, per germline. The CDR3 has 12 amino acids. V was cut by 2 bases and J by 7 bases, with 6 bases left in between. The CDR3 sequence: CASSLSGNEQFF. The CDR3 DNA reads TGTGCCAGCAGCTTATCAGGTAATGAGCAGTTCTTC.

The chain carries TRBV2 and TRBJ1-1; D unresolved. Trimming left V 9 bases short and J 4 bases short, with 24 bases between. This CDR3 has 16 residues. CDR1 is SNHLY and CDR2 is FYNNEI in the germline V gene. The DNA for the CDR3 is TGTGCCAGAGATGTGGCCCAGGCGACCGTTGGCACTGAAGCTTTCTTT. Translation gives CARDVAQATVGTEAFF.

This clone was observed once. The CDR3 protein is CASSLDRTEQFF. For the CDR3, the DNA is TGTGCCAGCAGCTTAGACAGGACAGAGCAGTTCTTC. The chain has TRBV11-2 and TRBJ2-1; a possible D gene is TRBD1 (5 bases). Germline V gene data show CDR1 as SGHAT and CDR2 as FQNNGV. This CDR3 is 12 amino acids long. Trimming left V 0 bases short and J 10 bases short, with 7 bases between. Drawing the rest from reference TRBV11-2 and TRBJ2-1, the complete variable domain is EAGVAQSPRYKIIEKRQSVAFWCNPISGHATLYWYQQILGQGPKLLIQFQNNGVVDDSQLPKDRFSAERLKGVDSTLKIQPAKLEDSAVYLCASSLDRTEQFFGPGTRLTVL.

Here the CDR3 reads CASSLAPTRTGELFF. For the CDR3, the DNA is TGCGCCAGCAGCTTGGCCCCTACCCGCACCGGGGAGCTGTTTTTT. J is TRBJ2-2 and V is TRBV5-1; D call uncertain. The CDR3 has 15 amino acids. The germline V gene encodes CDR1 SGHRS and CDR2 YFSETQ. V shed 0 bases and J shed 4 bases, with 10 bases lying between them.

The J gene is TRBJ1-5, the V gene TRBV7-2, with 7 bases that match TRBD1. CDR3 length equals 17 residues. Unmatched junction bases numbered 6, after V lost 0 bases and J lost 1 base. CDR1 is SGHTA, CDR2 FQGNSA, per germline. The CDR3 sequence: CASSLAFDRVSNQPQHF. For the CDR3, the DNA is TGTGCCAGCAGCTTAGCCTTTGACAGGGTGAGCAATCAGCCCCAGCATTTT.

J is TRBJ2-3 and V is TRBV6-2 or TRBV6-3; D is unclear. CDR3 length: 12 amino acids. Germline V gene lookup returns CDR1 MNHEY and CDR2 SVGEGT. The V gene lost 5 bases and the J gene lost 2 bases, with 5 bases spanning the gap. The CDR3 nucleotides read TGTGCCAGCAGTCAACACACAGATACGCAGTATTTT. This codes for CASSQHTDTQYF.

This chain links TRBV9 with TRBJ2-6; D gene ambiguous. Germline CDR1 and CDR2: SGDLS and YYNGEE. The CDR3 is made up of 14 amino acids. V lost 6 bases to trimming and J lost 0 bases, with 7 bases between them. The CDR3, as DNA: TGTGCCAGCACAGTTGACTCTGGGGCCAACGTCCTGACTTTC. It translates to CASTVDSGANVLTF.

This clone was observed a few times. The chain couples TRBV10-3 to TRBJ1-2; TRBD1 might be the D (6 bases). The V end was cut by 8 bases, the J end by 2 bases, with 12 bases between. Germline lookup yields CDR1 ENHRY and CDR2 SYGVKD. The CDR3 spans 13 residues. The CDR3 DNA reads TGTGCCATCCGGGGGGCGGGAAACTATGGCTACACCTTC. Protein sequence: CAIRGAGNYGYTF.

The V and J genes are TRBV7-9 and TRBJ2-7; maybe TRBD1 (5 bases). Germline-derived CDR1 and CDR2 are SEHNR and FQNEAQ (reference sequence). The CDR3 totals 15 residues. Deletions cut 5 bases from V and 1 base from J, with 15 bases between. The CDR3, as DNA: TGTGCCAGCAGCCCCGTTGCGCGACAGTCCTACGAGCAGTACTTC. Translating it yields CASSPVARQSYEQYF.

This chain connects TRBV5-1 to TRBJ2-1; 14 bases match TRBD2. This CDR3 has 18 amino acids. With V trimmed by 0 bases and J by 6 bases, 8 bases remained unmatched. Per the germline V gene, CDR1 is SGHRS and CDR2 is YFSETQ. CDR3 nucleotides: TGCGCCAGCAGCTTGGCACCCACCGGGACTAGCGGGAGCAATGAGCAGTTCTTC. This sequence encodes CASSLAPTGTSGSNEQFF.

CDR3 loop: CASRLAGQGWDEQFF. In DNA form, the CDR3 reads TGTGCCAGCAGGCTAGCAGGACAGGGGTGGGATGAGCAGTTCTTC. This rearrangement joins TRBV2 to TRBJ2-1; 9 bases map to TRBD1. Per germline, CDR1 SNHLY and CDR2 FYNNEI. The CDR3 loop spans 15 amino acids. V trimming: 6 bases; J trimming: 8 bases; junction bases outside the gene matches: 11.

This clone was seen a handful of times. CDR3 in amino acids: CASSQEGWSGSYEQYF. The CDR3 DNA sequence: TGTGCCAGCAGCCAAGAGGGCTGGTCTGGCTCCTACGAGCAGTACTTC. The chain links TRBV3-1 (or the pseudogene TRBV3-2) to TRBJ2-7; D not resolved. The germline V and J ends were trimmed by 0 bases and 0 bases, with 12 bases remaining between them. The CDR3 extends over 16 amino acids. The V gene's germline CDR1 is LGHDT and CDR2 YNNKEL (reference sequence).

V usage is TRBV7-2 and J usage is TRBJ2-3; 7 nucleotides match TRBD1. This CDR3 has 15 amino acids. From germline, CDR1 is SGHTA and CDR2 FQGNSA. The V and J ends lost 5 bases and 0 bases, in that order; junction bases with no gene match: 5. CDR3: CASSQRQGSTDTQYF. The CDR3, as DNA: TGTGCCAGCAGCCAAAGACAGGGAAGCACAGATACGCAGTATTTT.